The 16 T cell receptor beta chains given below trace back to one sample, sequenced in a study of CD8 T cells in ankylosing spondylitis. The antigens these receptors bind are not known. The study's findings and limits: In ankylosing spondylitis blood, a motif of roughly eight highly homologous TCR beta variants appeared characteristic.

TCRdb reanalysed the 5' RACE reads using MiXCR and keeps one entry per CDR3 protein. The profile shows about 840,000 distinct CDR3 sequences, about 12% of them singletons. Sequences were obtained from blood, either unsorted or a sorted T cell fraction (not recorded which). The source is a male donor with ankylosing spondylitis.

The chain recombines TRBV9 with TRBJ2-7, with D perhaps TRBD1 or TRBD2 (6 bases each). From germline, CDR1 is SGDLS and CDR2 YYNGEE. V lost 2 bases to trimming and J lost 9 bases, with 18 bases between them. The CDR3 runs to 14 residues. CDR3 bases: TGTGCCAGCAGCGTGGGCGTTGGGGGGCAAGGGCAGTACTTC. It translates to CASSVGVGGQGQYF.

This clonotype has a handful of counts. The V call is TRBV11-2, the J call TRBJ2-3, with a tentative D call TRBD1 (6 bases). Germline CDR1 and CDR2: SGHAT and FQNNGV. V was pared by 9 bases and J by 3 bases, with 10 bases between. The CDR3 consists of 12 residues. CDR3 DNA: TGTGCCAGGACAGGATTTACAGATACGCAGTATTTT. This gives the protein CARTGFTDTQYF.

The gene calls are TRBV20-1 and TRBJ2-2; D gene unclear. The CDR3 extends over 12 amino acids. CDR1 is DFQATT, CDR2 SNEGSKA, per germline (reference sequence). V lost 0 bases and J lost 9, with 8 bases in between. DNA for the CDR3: TGCAGTGCTAGAGAGGGCCCGAGGGAGCTGTTTTTT. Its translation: CSAREGPRELFF.

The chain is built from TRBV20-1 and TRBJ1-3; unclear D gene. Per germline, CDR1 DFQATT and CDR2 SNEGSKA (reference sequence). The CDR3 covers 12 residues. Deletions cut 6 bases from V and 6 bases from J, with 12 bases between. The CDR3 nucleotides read TGCAGTGCCAGACGTGGTTCAAACACCATATATTTT. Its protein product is CSARRGSNTIYF.

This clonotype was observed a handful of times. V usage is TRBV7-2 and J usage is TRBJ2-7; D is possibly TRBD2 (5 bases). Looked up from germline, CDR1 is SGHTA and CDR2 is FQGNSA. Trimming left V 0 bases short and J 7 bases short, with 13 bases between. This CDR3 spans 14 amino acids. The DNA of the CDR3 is TGTGCCAGCAGCTTAGCCAGGCTAACGGGGGAGCAGTACTTC. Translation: CASSLARLTGEQYF.

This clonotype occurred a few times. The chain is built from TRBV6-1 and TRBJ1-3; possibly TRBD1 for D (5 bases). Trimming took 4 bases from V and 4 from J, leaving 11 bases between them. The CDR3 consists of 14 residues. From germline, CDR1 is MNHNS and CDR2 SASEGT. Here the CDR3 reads CASSVAGTGNTIYF. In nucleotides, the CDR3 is TGTGCCAGCAGTGTCGCAGGGACGGGAAACACCATATATTTT.

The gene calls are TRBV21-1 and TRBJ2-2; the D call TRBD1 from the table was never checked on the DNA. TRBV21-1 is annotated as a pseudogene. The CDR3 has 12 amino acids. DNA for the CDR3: TGTGCCAAAGGGGGGGAGACCGGGGAGCTGTTTTTT. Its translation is CAKGGETGELFF.

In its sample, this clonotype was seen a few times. The CDR3 sequence is CSAEAGGKSSYEQYF. CDR3 DNA sequence: TGCAGTGCGGAAGCCGGAGGGAAGTCCTCCTACGAGCAGTACTTC. The chain employs TRBV20-1 and TRBJ2-7, with D maybe TRBD2 (6 bases). Trimming took 6 bases from V and 0 from J, leaving 18 bases between them. Germline-derived CDR1 and CDR2 are DFQATT and SNEGSKA (reference sequence). This CDR3 has 15 residues.

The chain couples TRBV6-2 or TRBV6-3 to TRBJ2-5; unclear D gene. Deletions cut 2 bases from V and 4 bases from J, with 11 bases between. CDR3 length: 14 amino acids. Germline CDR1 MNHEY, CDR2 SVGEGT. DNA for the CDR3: TGTGCCAGCAGTTACGCCCAAATAGGAGAGACCCAGTACTTC. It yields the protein CASSYAQIGETQYF.

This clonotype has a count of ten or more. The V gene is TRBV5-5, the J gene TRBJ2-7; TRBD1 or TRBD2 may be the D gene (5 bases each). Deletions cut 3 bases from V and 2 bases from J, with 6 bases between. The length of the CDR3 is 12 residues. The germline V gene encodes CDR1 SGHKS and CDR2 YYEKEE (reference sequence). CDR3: CASSWGTYEQYF. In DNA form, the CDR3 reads TGTGCCAGCAGCTGGGGGACCTACGAGCAGTACTTC.

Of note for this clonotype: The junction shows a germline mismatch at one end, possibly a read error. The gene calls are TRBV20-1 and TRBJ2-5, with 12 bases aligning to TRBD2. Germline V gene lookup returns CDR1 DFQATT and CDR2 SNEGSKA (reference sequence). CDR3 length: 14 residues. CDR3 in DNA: TGCAGTGCTAGAGATCAGGCTAGCGGGAGGGCCATGGACTTC. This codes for CSARDQASGRAMDF.

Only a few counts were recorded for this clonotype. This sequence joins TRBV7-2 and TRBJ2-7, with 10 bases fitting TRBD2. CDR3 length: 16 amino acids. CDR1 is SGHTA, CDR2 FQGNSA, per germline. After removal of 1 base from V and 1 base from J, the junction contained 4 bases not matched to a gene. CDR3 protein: CASSLVAGGPSYEQYF. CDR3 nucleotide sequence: TGTGCCAGCAGCTTAGTAGCGGGGGGACCTTCCTACGAGCAGTACTTC. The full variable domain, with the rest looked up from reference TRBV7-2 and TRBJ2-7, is GAGVSQSPSNKVTEKGKDVELRCDPISGHTALYWYRQSLGQGLEFLIYFQGNSAPDKSGLPSDRFSAERTGGSVSTLTIQRTQQEDSAVYLCASSLVAGGPSYEQYFGPGTRLTVT.

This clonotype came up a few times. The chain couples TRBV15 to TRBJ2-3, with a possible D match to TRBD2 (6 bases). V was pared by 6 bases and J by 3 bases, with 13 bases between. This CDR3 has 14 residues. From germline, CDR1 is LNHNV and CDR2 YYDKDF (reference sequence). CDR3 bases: TGTGCCACCAGGCCGCGGGACGGAACAGATACGCAGTATTTT. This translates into CATRPRDGTDTQYF.

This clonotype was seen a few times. CDR3 DNA: TGCAGTGCTAGAGTATCGGCAGATCAGCCCCAGCATTTT. It is translated as CSARVSADQPQHF. The gene calls are TRBV20-1 and TRBJ1-5, with D unclear. The germline V gene encodes CDR1 DFQATT and CDR2 SNEGSKA (reference sequence). The V gene lost 1 base and the J gene lost 5 bases, with 9 bases spanning the gap. This CDR3 region has 13 residues.

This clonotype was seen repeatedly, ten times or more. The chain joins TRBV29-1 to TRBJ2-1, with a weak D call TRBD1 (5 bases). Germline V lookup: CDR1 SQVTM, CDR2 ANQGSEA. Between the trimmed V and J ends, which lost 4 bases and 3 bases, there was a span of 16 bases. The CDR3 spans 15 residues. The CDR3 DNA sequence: TGCAGCGTTGGGGGCCAAGGGATAATCTACAATGAGCAGTTCTTC. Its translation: CSVGGQGIIYNEQFF.

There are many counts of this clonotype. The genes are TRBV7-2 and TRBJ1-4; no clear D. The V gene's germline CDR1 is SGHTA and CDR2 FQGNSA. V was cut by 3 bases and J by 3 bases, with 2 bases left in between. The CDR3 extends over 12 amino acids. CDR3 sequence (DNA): TGTGCCAGCAGCTTGGCTAATGAAAAACTGTTTTTT. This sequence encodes CASSLANEKLFF.